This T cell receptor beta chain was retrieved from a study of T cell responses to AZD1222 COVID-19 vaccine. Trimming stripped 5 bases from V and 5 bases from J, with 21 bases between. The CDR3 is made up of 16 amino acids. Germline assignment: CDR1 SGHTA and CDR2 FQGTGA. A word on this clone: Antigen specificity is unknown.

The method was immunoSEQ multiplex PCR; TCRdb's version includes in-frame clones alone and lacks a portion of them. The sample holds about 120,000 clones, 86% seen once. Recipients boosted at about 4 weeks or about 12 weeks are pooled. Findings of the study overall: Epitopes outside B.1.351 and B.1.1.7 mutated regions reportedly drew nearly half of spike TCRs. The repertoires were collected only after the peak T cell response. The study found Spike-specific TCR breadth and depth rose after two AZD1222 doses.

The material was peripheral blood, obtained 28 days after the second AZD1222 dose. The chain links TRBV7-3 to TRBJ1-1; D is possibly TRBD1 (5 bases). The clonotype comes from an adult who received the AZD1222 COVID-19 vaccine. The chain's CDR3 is CASSPTPRQGLTEAFF. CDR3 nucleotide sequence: TGTGCCAGCAGCCCAACCCCCCGGCAGGGTCTGACTGAAGCTTTCTTT.